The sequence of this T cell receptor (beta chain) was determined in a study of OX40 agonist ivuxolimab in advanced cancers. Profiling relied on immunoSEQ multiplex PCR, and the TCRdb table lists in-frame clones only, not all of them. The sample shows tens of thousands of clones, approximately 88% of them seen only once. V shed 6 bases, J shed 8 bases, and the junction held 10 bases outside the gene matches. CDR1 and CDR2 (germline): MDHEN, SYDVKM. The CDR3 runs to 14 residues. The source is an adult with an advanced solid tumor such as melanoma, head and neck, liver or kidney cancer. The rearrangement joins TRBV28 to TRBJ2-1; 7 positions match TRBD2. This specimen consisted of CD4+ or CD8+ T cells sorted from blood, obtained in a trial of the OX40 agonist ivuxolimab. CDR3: CASSRGGWSYEQFF. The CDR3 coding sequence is TGTGCCAGCAGCCGGGGAGGGTGGTCCTATGAGCAGTTCTTC.